This entry lists 21 T cell receptor beta chains sequenced from one sample in a study of T cell repertoires in cytomegalovirus infection. TCRdb reanalysed the reads using MiXCR and keeps one entry per CDR3 protein. The repertoire holds approximately 700,000 distinct CDR3 sequences, with 35% to 45% as singletons. Specimen: PBMCs. These receptors were obtained from a human donor in good health (CMV status not recorded). Some clones in this sample may be carry-over from other donors' samples.

V usage is TRBV20-1 and J usage is TRBJ1-6; perhaps TRBD1 as D (6 bases). From germline, CDR1 is DFQATT and CDR2 SNEGSKA (reference sequence). The length of the CDR3 is 17 residues. V lost 6 bases and J lost 0, with 18 bases in between. CDR3 protein: CSAVQGKFSSYNSPLHF. CDR3 sequence (DNA): TGCAGTGCCGTACAGGGAAAATTTAGCTCCTATAATTCACCCCTCCACTTT.

This clonotype was found a few times. The V gene is TRBV6-6, the J gene TRBJ1-2; TRBD1 matches 7 bases. Germline V gene data show CDR1 as MNHNY and CDR2 as SVGAGI (reference sequence). The CDR3 has 14 residues. V was clipped by 4 bases and J by 4 bases; unmatched bases: 6. CDR3 nucleotide sequence: TGTGCCAGCAGTTCGACAGGGAGCGGCTATGGCTACACCTTC. Encoded protein: CASSSTGSGYGYTF.

V gene TRBV28 combines with J gene TRBJ2-1; 8 positions agree with TRBD2. Germline V gives CDR1 MDHEN, CDR2 SYDVKM. There are 17 residues in the CDR3. V shed 5 bases, J shed 0 bases, and the junction held 9 bases outside the gene matches. The DNA of the CDR3 is TGTGCCAGCAGTACCAGACTAGCGAGGAGCTCCTACAATGAGCAGTTCTTC. It codes for CASSTRLARSSYNEQFF.

The genes are TRBV20-1 and TRBJ2-1, with TRBD1 identical over 8 bases. CDR1 and CDR2 from the germline V gene are DFQATT and SNEGSKA (reference sequence). CDR3 size: 15 residues. V was pared by 6 bases and J by 9 bases, with 16 bases of the junction left unmatched. The CDR3 loop is CSAELADRGGSEQFF. CDR3 bases: TGCAGTGCAGAACTCGCCGACAGGGGCGGTAGTGAGCAGTTCTTC.

This rearrangement joins TRBV24-1 to TRBJ1-2; TRBD1 agrees at 8 bases. The CDR3 covers 14 residues. J lost 4 bases, V lost 4 bases, and 4 bases had no gene match. Germline CDR1 is KGHDR and CDR2 is SFDVKD. The CDR3 region is CATSDATGGYGYTF. CDR3 nucleotides: TGTGCCACCAGTGACGCCACAGGGGGCTATGGCTACACCTTC.

The CDR3 DNA is TGTGCCACACTCAAACAGGGGGCGGACGGGGAGACCCAGTACTTC. Its protein is CATLKQGADGETQYF. The rearrangement joins TRBV10-3 to TRBJ2-5; TRBD1 aligns across 9 bases. The CDR3 loop spans 15 amino acids. CDR1 and CDR2 (germline): ENHRY, SYGVKD. V shed 10 bases, J shed 5 bases, and the junction held 14 bases outside the gene matches.

This clonotype was detected only a few times. The rearrangement links TRBV2 to TRBJ2-3, with 7 bases matching TRBD1. The CDR3 is 16 amino acids. From germline, CDR1 is SNHLY and CDR2 FYNNEI. The ends lost 0 bases at V and 2 bases at J; junction bases unmatched: 5. CDR3 bases: TGTGCCAGCAGTGAAGCACAGGGGACATTCACAGATACGCAGTATTTT. As protein: CASSEAQGTFTDTQYF.

A note on this clonotype: Here the CDR3 omits its conserved ending phenylalanine or tryptophan, so a read error is the likely source. The chain carries TRBV10-3 and TRBJ2-7, with 7 bases aligning to TRBD2. V was clipped by 3 bases and J by 3 bases; unmatched bases: 11. The CDR3 extends over 16 amino acids. The V gene's germline CDR1 is ENHRY and CDR2 SYGVKD. The CDR3 region has the DNA TGTGCCATCAGTGACCTTGATTTGCGGGGGAGCTACGAGCAGTACTTA. It specifies CAISDLDLRGSYEQYL.

Only a few counts were recorded for this clonotype. The V call is TRBV6-2 or TRBV6-3, the J call TRBJ1-1, with 8 bases aligning to TRBD1. Per germline, CDR1 MNHEY and CDR2 SVGEGT. The ends lost 5 bases at V and 11 bases at J; junction bases unmatched: 13. The CDR3 runs 14 residues. Written as DNA, the CDR3 is TGTGCCAGCAGTGACCAGGGGGCGCCATGGGAGGCTTTCTTT. It is translated as CASSDQGAPWEAFF.

With respect to this clonotype: This may come from a read error, since a much larger clone is one base off. This rearrangement joins TRBV7-2 to TRBJ2-7, with D perhaps TRBD1 or TRBD2 (6 bases each). Germline V gene sequence: CDR1 SGHTA, CDR2 FQGNSA. The CDR3 loop spans 15 amino acids. The V and J ends lost 1 base and 7 bases respectively, with 17 bases between them. In DNA, the CDR3 is TGTGCCAGCAGCTTAGAAGCAACGGGGGCGAGGGAGCAGTACTTC. Protein product: CASSLEATGAREQYF.

The V call is TRBV11-1, the J call TRBJ2-1; D may be TRBD1 or TRBD2 (5 bases each). Trimming took off 3 bases at V and 13 bases at J, with 16 bases between the two ends. The germline V gene has CDR1 SGHAT and CDR2 FQDESV (reference sequence). The CDR3 extends over 13 amino acids. The CDR3 DNA reads TGTGCCAGCAGCTTTTCCGGGGAAGGGGTCCAGTTCTTC. Amino acid sequence: CASSFSGEGVQFF.

This clonotype was seen more than once but under ten times. This chain joins TRBV5-8 and TRBJ1-1, with D perhaps TRBD1 (6 bases). Per germline, CDR1 SGHTS and CDR2 YDEGEE. Trimming pared 0 bases from V and 3 bases from J, leaving 12 bases between. CDR3 size: 15 residues. CDR3 sequence reads: CASSLGQGPDTEAFF. CDR3 nucleotides: TGTGCCAGCAGCTTGGGGCAGGGGCCCGACACTGAAGCTTTCTTT. Variable domain in full (rest from reference TRBV5-8 and TRBJ1-1): EAGVTQSPTHLIKTRGQQATLRCSPISGHTSVYWYQQALGLGLQFLLWYDEGEERNRGNFPPRFSGRQFPNYSSELNVNALELEDSALYLCASSLGQGPDTEAFFGQGTRLTVV.

The genes are TRBV5-6 and TRBJ1-3; 12 nucleotides line up with TRBD1. Germline values: CDR1 SGHDT, CDR2 YYEEEE. V dropped 4 bases and J dropped 0; count of bases not matched to a gene: 5. The CDR3 spans 17 residues. The CDR3 region has the DNA TGTGCCAGCAGCCCCGGGACAGGGGGCATCTCTGGAAACACCATATATTTT. Protein product: CASSPGTGGISGNTIYF.

This clonotype appeared once. The genes are TRBV18 and TRBJ1-1; D is possibly TRBD1 (6 bases). From germline, CDR1 is KGHSH and CDR2 LQKENI. This CDR3 spans 13 amino acids. Trimming left V 9 bases short and J 0 bases short, with 11 bases between. The CDR3 DNA sequence: TGTGCCAGTCTAGGACAGATGAACACTGAAGCTTTCTTT. Protein: CASLGQMNTEAFF.

This clonotype was seen a handful of times. This chain joins TRBV9 and TRBJ2-7, with D perhaps matching TRBD2 (6 bases). Per germline, CDR1 SGDLS and CDR2 YYNGEE. The CDR3 covers 13 residues. V lost 4 bases and J 6 bases, leaving 14 bases between the germline ends. The CDR3 reads CASSPRLDLEQYF. CDR3 nucleotide sequence: TGTGCCAGCAGCCCCAGACTAGATCTCGAGCAGTACTTC.

The V call is TRBV7-3, the J call TRBJ1-2; D is uncertain. CDR3 length: 16 amino acids. V lost 5 bases, J lost 2 bases, and 18 bases lay in between. Germline CDR1 is SGHTA and CDR2 is FQGTGA. CDR3 loop: CASSRKPNYRNYGYTF. In nucleotides, the CDR3 is TGTGCCAGCAGCCGCAAACCTAATTACAGAAACTATGGCTACACCTTC.

Comments on this clonotype: A read error is possible here, since a much larger clone lies one base away. The chain has TRBV7-2 and TRBJ2-3; the match to TRBD2 covers 13 bases. Germline assignment: CDR1 SGHTA and CDR2 FQGNSA. CDR3 length: 18 amino acids. CDR3 protein: CASSLQTRTSGSTETQYF. CDR3 nucleotides: TGTGCCAGCAGCTTACAGACTAGGACTAGCGGGAGCACAGAGACGCAGTATTTT.

The table lists this clonotype with a few counts. The chain links TRBV7-2 to TRBJ2-1; D remains ambiguous. Deletions cut 7 bases from V and 6 bases from J, with 16 bases between. The CDR3 totals 14 residues. Looked up from germline, CDR1 is SGHTA and CDR2 is FQGNSA. The CDR3 bases are TGTGCCAGCACCTCCAAAAGAATTGCCAATGAGCAGTTCTTC. It specifies CASTSKRIANEQFF.

This sequence joins TRBV6-2 or TRBV6-3 and TRBJ1-5, with D unresolved. Germline values: CDR1 MNHEY, CDR2 SVGEGT. Trimming shortened V by 2 bases and J by 3 bases, and 11 bases separated the two germline ends. The CDR3 is made up of 15 amino acids. The CDR3 reads CASSYRGGNNQPQHF. The CDR3 DNA sequence: TGTGCCAGCAGTTACCGGGGAGGGAACAATCAGCCCCAGCATTTT.

The chain is built from TRBV19 and TRBJ1-1; a possible D gene is TRBD1 (5 bases). The germline gives CDR1 LNHDA, CDR2 SQIVND (reference sequence). V was shortened by 3 bases and J by 7 bases, with 18 bases between the two germline ends. The CDR3 is made up of 15 amino acids. As DNA, the CDR3 is TGTGCCAGTAGTATCTCGACAACGCAAAGGGGTGAAGCTTTCTTT. Its protein is CASSISTTQRGEAFF.

This clonotype has a handful of counts. V and J are TRBV18 and TRBJ1-1, with D possibly TRBD1 on 6 matching bases. Germline V CDR1 and CDR2: KGHSH, LQKENI. Trimming took 3 bases from V and 3 from J, leaving 11 bases between them. This CDR3 is 14 amino acids long. In DNA form, the CDR3 reads TGTGCCAGCTCACCTGGACAGAGACACACTGAAGCTTTCTTT. Protein sequence: CASSPGQRHTEAFF.